Shown below are 12 T cell receptor beta chains from a single sample sequenced in a study of post-analysis software for immune sequencing data. General study findings and limits: Roughly five TRBV segments appeared more often in patients than in controls, and TRBV5-6, TRBV5-1 and TRBV20-1 were among these.

Each TCR beta cDNA library carried unique molecular identifiers. TCRdb processed the PCR reads anew with MiXCR; each CDR3 protein has one entry. Of 650,000 to 850,000 distinct CDR3 sequences in the sample, around 45% are singletons; the top ten hold 4.9%. These receptors' targets are unknown. The sample was blood. Source of these receptors: a girl aged 5-17 years with multiple sclerosis.

The chain employs TRBV29-1 and TRBJ2-5; no firm D call. CDR1 is SQVTM, CDR2 ANQGSEA, per germline. The CDR3 sequence is 12 residues long. The V end was cut by 5 bases, the J end by 4 bases, with 11 bases between. The DNA for the CDR3 is TGCAGCGTTAGTACGTCCAGAGAGACCCAGTACTTC. This sequence encodes CSVSTSRETQYF.

The chain couples TRBV29-1 to TRBJ2-5; D gene unclear. Germline lookup yields CDR1 SQVTM and CDR2 ANQGSEA. This CDR3 has 16 residues. V was clipped by 3 bases and J by 2 bases, with 19 bases between them. Written as DNA, the CDR3 is TGCAGCGTTGAGGAGTGGGGAAATAGGCGACAAGAGACCCAGTACTTC. Translation gives CSVEEWGNRRQETQYF.

This sequence joins TRBV14 and TRBJ2-1; no firm D call. The length of the CDR3 is 14 residues. Looked up from germline, CDR1 is SGHDN and CDR2 is FVKESK. V was trimmed by 3 bases and J by 5 bases, leaving 11 bases between them. For the CDR3, the DNA is TGTGCCAGCAGCCATTATGGGCCCGACAATGAGCAGTTCTTC. It is translated as CASSHYGPDNEQFF.

There are a few counts of this clonotype. The chain employs TRBV18 and TRBJ2-7, with 12 positions matching TRBD2. The last part of the DNA fits TRBJ2-4 better; the J call may be wrong. Germline values: CDR1 KGHSH, CDR2 LQKENI. The CDR3 is made up of 14 amino acids. In nucleotides, the CDR3 is TGTGCCAGCTCCCTAGCGGGAGGGAGGAACATTCAGTACTTC. Translating gives CASSLAGGRNIQYF.

As regards this clonotype: One base away lies a much larger clone, so this may be a sequencing read error. The CDR3 reads CSVEKETQYF. The CDR3 DNA reads as TGCAGCGTTGAAAAAGAGACCCAGTACTTC. The rearrangement joins TRBV29-1 to TRBJ2-4; D is ambiguous. The closer fit of TRBJ2-5 to the DNA end suggests the J call may be wrong. This CDR3 is 10 amino acids long. Looked up from germline, CDR1 is SQVTM and CDR2 is ANQGSEA.

In its sample, this clonotype was seen a few times. The chain carries TRBV5-1 and TRBJ2-5, with a weak D call TRBD1 (5 bases). In germline, CDR1 is SGHRS, CDR2 YFSETQ. V lost 2 bases, J lost 4 bases, and 15 bases lay in between. CDR3 size: 15 residues. CDR3 sequence: CASSFQGPSGETQYF. The CDR3 DNA sequence: TGCGCCAGCAGCTTCCAGGGTCCCTCCGGAGAGACCCAGTACTTC.

J is TRBJ2-3 and V is TRBV5-1; tentative D call: TRBD2 (7 bases). Trimming shortened V by 3 bases and J by 8 bases, and 13 bases separated the two germline ends. CDR3 length: 13 residues. The germline V gene encodes CDR1 SGHRS and CDR2 YFSETQ. CDR3 coding DNA: TGCGCCAGCAGCTCGCGGAGGGGGGGTACGCAGTATTTT. It encodes CASSSRRGGTQYF.

This clonotype was recorded a few times. The J gene is TRBJ1-2, the V gene TRBV12-3 or TRBV12-4; D is undetermined. The CDR3 runs 13 residues. The V end was cut by 4 bases, the J end by 3 bases, with 9 bases between. The CDR3 DNA follows: TGTGCCAGCAGTTCTCCCGGACACTATGGCTACACCTTC. Translating gives CASSSPGHYGYTF.

The V gene is TRBV29-1, the J gene TRBJ2-1, with 7 bases matching TRBD2. Unmatched junction bases numbered 18, after V lost 0 bases and J lost 7 bases. Germline assignment: CDR1 SQVTM and CDR2 ANQGSEA. This CDR3 contains 18 residues. As DNA, the CDR3 is TGCAGCGTTGAAGACCCCCTTTCCAGGGAGGGAAGCAGGAATGAGCAGTTCTTC. This encodes CSVEDPLSREGSRNEQFF.

This clonotype was counted a few times. CDR3: CSVEGLAEENPTDTQYF. The CDR3 DNA reads as TGCAGCGTTGAAGGACTAGCGGAAGAAAACCCCACAGATACGCAGTATTTT. The rearrangement uses TRBV29-1 and TRBJ2-3; 9 bases map to TRBD2. The germline V gene has CDR1 SQVTM and CDR2 ANQGSEA. V lost 1 base and J lost 2; bases outside the gene matches: 10. CDR3 size: 17 residues.

The chain has TRBV2 and TRBJ1-2, with D unclear. Trimming left V 2 bases short and J 2 bases short, with 12 bases between. Per the germline V gene, CDR1 is SNHLY and CDR2 is FYNNEI. The length of the CDR3 is 15 residues. In nucleotides, the CDR3 is TGTGCCAGCAGTGAAAGGGCAGCCGCCAACTATGGCTACACCTTC. Translating it yields CASSERAAANYGYTF.

Comments on this clonotype: A junction boundary mismatches the germline segment, possibly from a read error. The rearrangement uses TRBV6-5 and TRBJ2-7, with D perhaps TRBD1 or TRBD2 (5 bases each). CDR1 and CDR2 from the germline V gene are MNHEY and SVGAGI. CDR3 length: 16 residues. CDR3 DNA: TGTGTCAGCAGTCCCGGGGCAGGTCACGGAGCCTACGAGCAGTACTTC. Translation: CVSSPGAGHGAYEQYF.